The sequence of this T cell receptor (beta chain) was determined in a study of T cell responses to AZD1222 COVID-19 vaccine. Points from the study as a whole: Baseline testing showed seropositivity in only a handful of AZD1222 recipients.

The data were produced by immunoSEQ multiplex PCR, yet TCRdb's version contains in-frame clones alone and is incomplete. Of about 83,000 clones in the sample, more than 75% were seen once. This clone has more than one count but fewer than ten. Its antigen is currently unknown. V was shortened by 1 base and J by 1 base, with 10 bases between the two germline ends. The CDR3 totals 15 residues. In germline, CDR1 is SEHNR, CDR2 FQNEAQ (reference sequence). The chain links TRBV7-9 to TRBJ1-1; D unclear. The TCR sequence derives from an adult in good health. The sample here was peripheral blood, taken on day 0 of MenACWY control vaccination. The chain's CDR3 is CASSLVGGGNTEAFF. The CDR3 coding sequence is TGTGCCAGCAGCTTAGTCGGCGGAGGGAACACTGAAGCTTTCTTT.